The 24 T cell receptor beta chains listed next were all sequenced from one sample in a study of blood T cell repertoires in COVID-19. The assay was immunoSEQ multiplex PCR, and TCRdb's table has in-frame clones only and misses some. Altogether a few hundred thousand clones are present, roughly 84% being singletons, with the ten largest covering about 10%. Sequenced sample: peripheral blood. These receptors came from a woman over 75 with COVID-19, enrolled during active disease.

The chain links TRBV2 to TRBJ1-5; D ambiguous. Germline V gene data show CDR1 as SNHLY and CDR2 as FYNNEI. The CDR3 runs 15 residues. The V end lost 4 bases, the J end lost 8 bases, and 18 bases lay between the germline ends. In DNA, the CDR3 is TGTGCCAGCAGTGGTCCCTTTGGCGGGTACGAGCCCCAGCATTTT. This gives the protein CASSGPFGGYEPQHF.

The chain carries TRBV28 and TRBJ1-6, with D unresolved. Germline V lookup: CDR1 MDHEN, CDR2 SYDVKM. Trimming shortened V by 4 bases and J by 7 bases, and 11 bases separated the two germline ends. This CDR3 is 14 amino acids long. Written as DNA, the CDR3 is TGTGCCAGCAGTTGGAATGGGCCGAATTCACCCCTCCACTTT. Translated: CASSWNGPNSPLHF.

The rearrangement uses TRBV28 and TRBJ1-1, with 7 bases aligning to TRBD1. This CDR3 region has 14 residues. V was clipped by 3 bases and J by 8 bases; unmatched bases: 9. Germline values: CDR1 MDHEN, CDR2 SYDVKM. This chain's CDR3 is CASSLRWDRPEAFF. CDR3 DNA sequence: TGTGCCAGCAGTTTGCGATGGGACAGACCAGAAGCTTTCTTT.

This chain links TRBV27 with TRBJ1-2; 8 bases are a match to TRBD1. The trim removed 5 bases at V and 7 bases at J, leaving 6 bases unmatched. The CDR3 sequence is 13 residues long. Germline lookup yields CDR1 MNHEY and CDR2 SMNVEV (reference sequence). DNA of the CDR3: TGTGCCAGCAGTGGCGGACAGGGCCGTGGCTACACCTTC. This translates into CASSGGQGRGYTF.

This chain links TRBV30 with TRBJ1-1; weak D call: TRBD1 (6 bases). Germline assignment: CDR1 GTSNPN and CDR2 SVGIG (reference sequence). The V end was cut by 4 bases, the J end by 7 bases, with 19 bases between. The CDR3 is made up of 14 amino acids. CDR3 sequence (DNA): TGTGCCTGGAAGGGCGCGGGGGCCTCGGGTGAAGCTTTCTTT. This translates into CAWKGAGASGEAFF.

The count of this clone is one. The rearrangement joins TRBV3-1 (or the pseudogene TRBV3-2) to TRBJ2-1; 10 positions agree with TRBD2. The V gene end was trimmed by 0 bases and the J gene end by 4 bases; junction bases not matched to a gene: 9. This CDR3 is 18 amino acids long. Looked up from germline, CDR1 is LGHDT and CDR2 is YNNKEL (reference sequence). The CDR3 region has the DNA TGTGCCAGCAGCCAAGAGGGGTATAGCGGGGGGCGATACAATGAGCAGTTCTTC. It encodes CASSQEGYSGGRYNEQFF.

The CDR3 loop reads CASSEADRGTSPLHF. Written as DNA, the CDR3 is TGCGCCAGCAGTGAGGCCGACAGGGGTACTTCACCCCTCCACTTT. The V and J genes are TRBV10-2 and TRBJ1-6; 8 nucleotides line up with TRBD1. The CDR3 totals 15 residues. With 2 bases clipped from V and 9 bases from J, the junction kept 6 bases outside the gene matches. Germline V gene sequence: CDR1 WSHSY, CDR2 SAAADI.

The chain uses TRBV14 and TRBJ1-1; no firm D call. Trimming shortened V by 4 bases and J by 1 base, and 7 bases separated the two germline ends. The CDR3 spans 13 residues. Germline CDR1 reads SGHDN; CDR2 reads FVKESK. The CDR3 here is CASSLQKNTEAFF. The CDR3 region has the DNA TGTGCCAGCAGCCTACAAAAGAACACTGAAGCTTTCTTT.

CDR3 region: CASSWDRVNTEAFF. The CDR3 DNA sequence: TGTGCCAGCAGTTGGGACAGAGTGAACACTGAAGCTTTCTTT. This chain links TRBV6-5 with TRBJ1-1, with 7 bases that match TRBD1. Per the germline V gene, CDR1 is MNHEY and CDR2 is SVGAGI. With 4 bases clipped from V and 0 bases from J, the junction kept 2 bases outside the gene matches. The CDR3 contains 14 residues.

In nucleotides, the CDR3 is TGTGCCAGCAGCAGCCCGAACAGGGAAAATGGCTACACCTTC. It specifies CASSSPNRENGYTF. V usage is TRBV7-9 and J usage is TRBJ1-2; D possibly corresponds to TRBD1 (6 bases). The CDR3 sequence is 14 residues long. The germline V gene has CDR1 SEHNR and CDR2 FQNEAQ (reference sequence). V lost 5 bases and J 6 bases, leaving 16 bases between the germline ends.

The rearrangement joins TRBV28 to TRBJ2-3; D might be TRBD2 (6 bases). Germline CDR1 is MDHEN and CDR2 is SYDVKM. The CDR3 length is 18 residues. The V end lost 9 bases, the J end lost 1 base, and 26 bases lay between the germline ends. CDR3 sequence: CASNPFLGARGGTDTQYF. Written as DNA, the CDR3 is TGTGCCAGTAATCCCTTCCTCGGGGCGCGGGGAGGCACAGATACGCAGTATTTT.

The rearrangement links TRBV19 to TRBJ1-4, with 9 bases that match TRBD1. The CDR3 has 15 amino acids. Trimming removed 6 bases from V and 8 bases from J; junction bases left unmatched: 10. Germline assignment: CDR1 LNHDA and CDR2 SQIVND (reference sequence). DNA of the CDR3: TGTGCCAGTAGCGATCCCGGGACAGGGAGCGAAAAACTGTTTTTT. Encoded protein: CASSDPGTGSEKLFF. Based on the CDR3 plus reference TRBV19 and TRBJ1-4, the full variable domain is DGGITQSPKYLFRKEGQNVTLSCEQNLNHDAMYWYRQDPGQGLRLIYYSQIVNDFQKGDIAEGYSVSREKKESFPLTVTSAQKNPTAFYLCASSDPGTGSEKLFFGSGTQLSVL.

V gene TRBV10-3 combines with J gene TRBJ2-7, with 10 bases matching TRBD1. Trimming removed 3 bases from V and 5 bases from J; junction bases left unmatched: 4. Germline CDR1 ENHRY, CDR2 SYGVKD. The CDR3 is 14 residues long. In nucleotides, the CDR3 is TGTGCCATCAGTGATAGTGACAGGGGGCACGAGCAGTACGTC. This codes for CAISDSDRGHEQYV.

About this clone itself: At the DNA level, this CDR3 is encoded by other sequences in the same sample as well. The chain recombines TRBV3-1 (or the pseudogene TRBV3-2) with TRBJ1-1; the match to TRBD1 covers 7 bases. Germline V CDR1 and CDR2: LGHDT, YNNKEL (reference sequence). With 5 bases clipped from V and 5 bases from J, the junction kept 5 bases outside the gene matches. CDR3 size: 13 residues. DNA of the CDR3: TGTGCCAGCAGCACTACAGGGGTGACTGAAGCTTTCTTT. Protein product: CASSTTGVTEAFF.

V usage is TRBV4-2 and J usage is TRBJ2-5, with 7 bases matching TRBD1. The germline V gene has CDR1 LGHNA and CDR2 YNFKEQ. J was trimmed by 4 bases and V by 1 base; bases with no gene match: 3. CDR3 length: 14 residues. CDR3 protein: CASSQGRQGETQYF. CDR3 coding DNA: TGTGCCAGCAGCCAAGGGCGACAGGGAGAGACCCAGTACTTC.

This clone is a singleton in its sample. This sequence joins TRBV14 and TRBJ1-1; D not resolved. Per the germline V gene, CDR1 is SGHDN and CDR2 is FVKESK. V was cut by 1 base and J by 3 bases, with 6 bases left in between. The length of the CDR3 is 13 residues. CDR3 in DNA: TGTGCCAGCAGCCAAGCGGGGTACACTGAAGCTTTCTTT. Translated: CASSQAGYTEAFF.

The J gene is TRBJ2-1, the V gene TRBV19; D not resolved. This CDR3 has 16 amino acids. The V gene's germline CDR1 is LNHDA and CDR2 SQIVND (reference sequence). Trimming took off 5 bases at V and 3 bases at J, with 17 bases between the two ends. CDR3 DNA sequence: TGTGCCAGTAGTCCCCCTTCCGCGGCCCTCTACAATGAGCAGTTCTTC. This gives the protein CASSPPSAALYNEQFF.

The chain combines TRBV7-9 with TRBJ1-5; 12 bases fit TRBD1. Germline loops: CDR1 SEHNR, CDR2 FQNEAQ (reference sequence). The CDR3 is 17 residues long. The V gene end was trimmed by 4 bases and the J gene end by 3 bases; junction bases not matched to a gene: 7. CDR3 in DNA: TGTGCCAGCAGCTCTCCGGGACAGGGGGCGGTCAATCAGCCCCAGCATTTT. Its translation: CASSSPGQGAVNQPQHF.

This chain links TRBV5-4 with TRBJ2-4; TRBD2 matches at 8 bases. V shed 1 base and J 7 bases; nucleotides not matched to a gene: 7. The CDR3 totals 15 residues. Germline assignment: CDR1 SGHNT and CDR2 YYREEE (reference sequence). The CDR3 coding sequence is TGTGCCAGCAGCTTGTCGGGGGGGCGAGTGAACATTCAGTACTTC. Its translation is CASSLSGGRVNIQYF.

The chain uses TRBV24-1 and TRBJ2-3, with D unclear. The V and J ends lost 5 bases and 2 bases respectively, with 7 bases between them. Germline V gene lookup returns CDR1 KGHDR and CDR2 SFDVKD. The CDR3 loop spans 13 amino acids. Here the CDR3 DNA reads TGTGCCACCAGTGGGCCCCACACAGATACGCAGTATTTT. Amino acid sequence: CATSGPHTDTQYF.

The chain uses TRBV7-9 and TRBJ1-1; D gene uncertain. The V gene's germline CDR1 is SEHNR and CDR2 FQNEAQ (reference sequence). The CDR3 runs to 14 residues. V gave up 2 bases and J gave up 8 bases, with 15 bases separating them. The CDR3 region is CASSLTVRPREAFF. CDR3 sequence (DNA): TGTGCCAGCAGCTTAACGGTTAGGCCGAGGGAAGCTTTCTTT.

The rearrangement links TRBV4-1 to TRBJ2-2, with D possibly TRBD1 on 5 matching bases. Germline lookup yields CDR1 MGHRA and CDR2 YSYEKL. The ends were cut back, 0 bases at V and 5 bases at J, with 13 bases in the middle. The CDR3 totals 16 residues. The CDR3, as DNA: TGCGCCAGCAGCCAAGATCAGGGCCGGCGGACCGGGGAGCTGTTTTTT. Residues: CASSQDQGRRTGELFF.

V is TRBV18 and J is TRBJ2-7, with unresolved D. The CDR3 runs to 16 residues. The V end was cut by 2 bases, the J end by 2 bases, with 16 bases between. CDR1 is KGHSH and CDR2 is LQKENI in the germline V gene. This CDR3 is CASSPEATNPPYEQYF. The DNA for the CDR3 is TGTGCCAGCTCACCAGAAGCTACCAACCCCCCCTACGAGCAGTACTTC.

The chain is built from TRBV11-2 and TRBJ1-2, with D unclear. CDR3 length: 15 amino acids. Germline V gene sequence: CDR1 SGHAT, CDR2 FQNNGV. The ends were cut back, 5 bases at V and 4 bases at J, with 17 bases in the middle. The CDR3 is CASSPRGKAIYGYTF. The CDR3 DNA reads as TGTGCCAGCAGCCCCCGTGGTAAAGCCATCTATGGCTACACCTTC.